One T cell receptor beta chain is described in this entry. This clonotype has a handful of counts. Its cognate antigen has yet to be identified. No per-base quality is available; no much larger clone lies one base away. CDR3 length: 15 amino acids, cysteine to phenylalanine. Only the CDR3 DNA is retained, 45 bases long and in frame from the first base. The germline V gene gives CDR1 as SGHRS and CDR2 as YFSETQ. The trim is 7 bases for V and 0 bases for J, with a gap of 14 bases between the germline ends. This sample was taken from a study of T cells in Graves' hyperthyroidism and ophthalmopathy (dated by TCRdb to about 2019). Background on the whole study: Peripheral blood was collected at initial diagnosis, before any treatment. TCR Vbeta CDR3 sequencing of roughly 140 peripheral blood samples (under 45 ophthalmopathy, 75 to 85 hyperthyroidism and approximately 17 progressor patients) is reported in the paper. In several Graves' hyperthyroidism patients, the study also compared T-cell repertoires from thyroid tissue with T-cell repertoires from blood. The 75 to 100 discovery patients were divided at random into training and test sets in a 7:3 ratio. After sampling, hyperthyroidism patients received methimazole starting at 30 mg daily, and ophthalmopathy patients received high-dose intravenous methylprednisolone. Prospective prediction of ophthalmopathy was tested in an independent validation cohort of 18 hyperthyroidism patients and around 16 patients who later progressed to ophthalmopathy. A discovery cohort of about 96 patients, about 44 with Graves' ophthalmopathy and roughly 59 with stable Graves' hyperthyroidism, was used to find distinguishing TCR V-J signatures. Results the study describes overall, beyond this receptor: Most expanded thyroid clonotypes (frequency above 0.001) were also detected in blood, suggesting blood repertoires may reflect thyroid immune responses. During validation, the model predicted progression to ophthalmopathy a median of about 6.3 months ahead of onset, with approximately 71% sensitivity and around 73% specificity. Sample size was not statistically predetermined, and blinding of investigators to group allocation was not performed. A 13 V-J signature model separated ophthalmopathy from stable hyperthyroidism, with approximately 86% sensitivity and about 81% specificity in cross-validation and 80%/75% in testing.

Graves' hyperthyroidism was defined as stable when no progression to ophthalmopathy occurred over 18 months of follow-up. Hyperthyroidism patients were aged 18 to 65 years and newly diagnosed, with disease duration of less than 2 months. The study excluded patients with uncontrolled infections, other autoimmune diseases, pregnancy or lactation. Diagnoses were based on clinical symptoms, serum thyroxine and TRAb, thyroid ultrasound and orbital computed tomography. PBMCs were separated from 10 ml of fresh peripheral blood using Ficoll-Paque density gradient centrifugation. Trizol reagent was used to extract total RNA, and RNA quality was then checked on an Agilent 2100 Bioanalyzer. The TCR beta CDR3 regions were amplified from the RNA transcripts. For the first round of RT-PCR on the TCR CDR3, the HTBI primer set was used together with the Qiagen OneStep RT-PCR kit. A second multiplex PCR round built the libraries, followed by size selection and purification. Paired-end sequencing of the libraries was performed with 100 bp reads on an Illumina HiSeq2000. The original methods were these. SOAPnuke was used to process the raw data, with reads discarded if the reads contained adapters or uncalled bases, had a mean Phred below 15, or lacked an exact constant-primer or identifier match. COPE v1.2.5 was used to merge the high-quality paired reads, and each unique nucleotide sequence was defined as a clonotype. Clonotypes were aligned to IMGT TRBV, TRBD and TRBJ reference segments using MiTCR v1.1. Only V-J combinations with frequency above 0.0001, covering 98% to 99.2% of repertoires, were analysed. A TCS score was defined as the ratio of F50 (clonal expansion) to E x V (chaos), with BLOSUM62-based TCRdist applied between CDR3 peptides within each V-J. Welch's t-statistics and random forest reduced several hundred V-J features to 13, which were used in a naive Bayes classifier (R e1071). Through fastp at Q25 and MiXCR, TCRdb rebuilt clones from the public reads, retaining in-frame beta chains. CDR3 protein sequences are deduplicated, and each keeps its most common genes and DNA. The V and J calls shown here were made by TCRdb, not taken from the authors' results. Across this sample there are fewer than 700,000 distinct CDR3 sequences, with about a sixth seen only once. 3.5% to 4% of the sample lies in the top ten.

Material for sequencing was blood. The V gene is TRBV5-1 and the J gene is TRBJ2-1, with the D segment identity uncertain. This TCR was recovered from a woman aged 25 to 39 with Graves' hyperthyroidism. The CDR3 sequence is CASRDFYSSYNEQFF. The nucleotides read TGCGCCAGCCGCGACTTCTATAGCTCCTACAATGAGCAGTTCTTC.